This T cell receptor (beta chain) was found in a study of blood T cells in healthy people across ages. Whole-study findings and limits: Diversity of TCR beta per million T cells declined in a roughly linear way with age. Expanded clonotype changes were possibly confounded by unknown donor CMV status.

CDR1 LGHDT and CDR2 YNNKEL come from the germline V gene (reference sequence). V lost 0 bases to trimming and J lost 4 bases; unmatched junction nucleotides: 2. The CDR3 sequence is 15 residues long. This clonotype appeared a few times. Its target is not known. With a J-beta primer mix and a sample-barcoded 5' primer, a second PCR ran roughly 6 to 11 cycles. One entry per CDR3 protein results from TCRdb running MiXCR on the 5' RACE reads. The sample has approximately 1,000,000 distinct CDR3 sequences, 35% to 40% seen once. The rearrangement links TRBV3-1 to TRBJ2-1, with TRBD2 matching 8 bases. The source of this sequence is a man between 18 and 29 years old in good health. Sequencing used blood. The DNA for the CDR3 is TGTGCCAGCAGCCAAGAGCCTAGCGGGTACAATGAGCAGTTCTTC. Translated, it gives CASSQEPSGYNEQFF.